Following are 21 T cell receptor beta chains from one sample sequenced in a study of blood T cell repertoires in COVID-19. The table came from immunoSEQ multiplex PCR; TCRdb's copy has only in-frame clones and leaves some out. In the table there are 85,000 to 100,000 clones, around 90% of which are singletons. Sequenced sample: peripheral blood. The origin of the receptors is a man between 45 and 60 years old with COVID-19, enrolled during active disease.

The chain couples TRBV2 to TRBJ2-2; D is possibly TRBD2 (6 bases). Germline assignment: CDR1 SNHLY and CDR2 FYNNEI. V lost 2 bases to trimming and J lost 6 bases, with 7 bases between them. This CDR3 has 13 residues. The CDR3 DNA sequence: TGTGCCAGCAGTGAACTAGCGCCCGGGGAGCTGTTTTTT. Amino acid sequence: CASSELAPGELFF.

V is TRBV12-3 or TRBV12-4 and J is TRBJ2-3, with D possibly being TRBD2 (6 bases). The germline V and J ends were trimmed by 3 bases and 6 bases, with 10 bases remaining between them. There are 13 residues in the CDR3. The CDR3 reads CASSFGGRDTQYF. The DNA of the CDR3 is TGTGCCAGCAGTTTCGGGGGACGCGATACGCAGTATTTT.

This chain's CDR3 is CAWRRGPDEQFF. The CDR3 DNA follows: TGTGCCTGGAGGAGGGGGCCCGATGAGCAGTTCTTC. The chain carries TRBV30 and TRBJ2-1; 7 bases line up with TRBD1. The CDR3 consists of 12 residues. The germline gives CDR1 GTSNPN, CDR2 SVGIG (reference sequence). V lost 3 bases and J lost 8; bases outside the gene matches: 4.

This clone was seen a handful of times. The chain uses TRBV29-1 and TRBJ1-1; no clear D. Trimming stripped 4 bases from V and 0 bases from J, with 9 bases between. The CDR3 covers 13 residues. Looked up from germline, CDR1 is SQVTM and CDR2 is ANQGSEA. The CDR3 bases are TGCAGCGTTGGACGAGGGTTGAACACTGAAGCTTTCTTT. This encodes CSVGRGLNTEAFF.

In this sample, this clone turned up once. The chain combines TRBV7-2 with TRBJ1-5; 7 nucleotides agree with TRBD1. The germline CDR1 and CDR2 sequences are SGHTA and FQGNSA. There are 14 residues in the CDR3. The V segment lost 2 bases and the J segment 7 bases; nucleotides outside the gene matches: 5. DNA of the CDR3: TGTGCCAGCAGCTTATCCCGACAGGGACAGCCCCAGCATTTT. Protein: CASSLSRQGQPQHF.

This chain connects TRBV24-1 to TRBJ2-3, with D possibly TRBD1 on 5 matching bases. From germline, CDR1 is KGHDR and CDR2 SFDVKD. This CDR3 has 14 amino acids. The ends were cut back, 1 base at V and 2 bases at J, with 6 bases in the middle. The CDR3, as DNA: TGTGCCACCAGTGATTTTGGGGCCACAGATACGCAGTATTTT. It encodes CATSDFGATDTQYF.

The chain has TRBV27 and TRBJ1-2; 8 nucleotides line up with TRBD1. V trimming: 4 bases; J trimming: 7 bases; junction bases outside the gene matches: 11. Per the germline V gene, CDR1 is MNHEY and CDR2 is SMNVEV (reference sequence). CDR3 length: 15 amino acids. For the CDR3, the DNA is TGTGCCAGCAGTTCCTATCAGGGGGCGCTCTCTGGCTACACCTTC. Translated, it gives CASSSYQGALSGYTF.

J is TRBJ2-7 and V is TRBV9; the D gene is possibly TRBD2 (7 bases). Between the trimmed V and J ends, which lost 10 bases and 5 bases, there was a span of 13 bases. The CDR3 totals 11 residues. Germline V gives CDR1 SGDLS, CDR2 YYNGEE. The CDR3 spells CAAEGGDEQYF. In nucleotides, the CDR3 is TGTGCCGCGGAAGGGGGGGACGAGCAGTACTTC.

V is TRBV5-1 and J is TRBJ1-5, with TRBD1 matching over 9 bases. The junction had 3 bases not matched to a gene; V was cut back by 3 bases and J by 2 bases. The CDR3 has 15 residues. In germline, CDR1 is SGHRS, CDR2 YFSETQ. As DNA, the CDR3 is TGCGCCAGCAGCTGGGGACAGGGTGGCAATCAGCCCCAGCATTTT. It encodes CASSWGQGGNQPQHF.

This rearrangement joins TRBV7-9 to TRBJ2-7, with a weak D call TRBD1 (6 bases). With 1 base removed from V and 2 bases from J, the gap between germline ends came to 9 bases. CDR1 SEHNR and CDR2 FQNEAQ come from the germline V gene (reference sequence). This CDR3 spans 14 amino acids. The CDR3 bases are TGTGCCAGCAGCTTAGAAACAGGGCCCTACGAGCAGTACTTC. Its translation is CASSLETGPYEQYF. Full variable domain (rest looked up from reference TRBV7-9 and TRBJ2-7): DTGVSQNPRHKITKRGQNVTFRCDPISEHNRLYWYRQTLGQGPEFLTYFQNEAQLEKSRLLSDRFSAERPKGSFSTLEIQRTEQGDSAMYLCASSLETGPYEQYFGPGTRLTVT.

This chain uses TRBV5-4 with TRBJ1-2; D is unresolved. From germline, CDR1 is SGHNT and CDR2 YYREEE (reference sequence). The V end lost 4 bases, the J end lost 14 bases, and 18 bases lay between the germline ends. This CDR3 has 12 amino acids. The CDR3 is CASSPFGVEGTF. For the CDR3, the DNA is TGTGCCAGCAGCCCGTTCGGGGTGGAAGGAACCTTC.

J is TRBJ1-6 and V is TRBV7-9; D is unresolved. This CDR3 has 17 amino acids. The germline V and J ends were trimmed by 3 bases and 4 bases, with 16 bases remaining between them. Germline values: CDR1 SEHNR, CDR2 FQNEAQ (reference sequence). The CDR3 sequence is CASSFTEGMVYNSPLHF. Here the CDR3 DNA reads TGTGCCAGCAGCTTTACGGAGGGTATGGTATATAATTCACCCCTCCACTTT.

The chain combines TRBV5-1 with TRBJ1-2; the match to TRBD1 covers 10 bases. CDR3 length: 14 residues. J lost 6 bases, V lost 4 bases, and 6 bases had no gene match. Germline V gene sequence: CDR1 SGHRS, CDR2 YFSETQ. Here the CDR3 DNA reads TGCGCCAGCAGCACGACAGGGGGCTCGGATGGCTACACCTTC. Its translation is CASSTTGGSDGYTF.

The V and J genes are TRBV21-1 and TRBJ2-5; the table's D call TRBD2 went unverified against the DNA. TRBV21-1 is a listed pseudogene. The CDR3 has 18 amino acids. This chain's CDR3 is CASSEGLAGGKCQETQYF. The CDR3 DNA reads TGTGCCAGCAGCGAAGGACTAGCGGGGGGAAAATGCCAAGAGACCCAGTACTTC.

Turning to this clone: At the DNA level, this CDR3 is encoded by other sequences in the same sample as well. The rearrangement joins TRBV18 to TRBJ1-3, with D maybe TRBD1 (6 bases). The germline gives CDR1 KGHSH, CDR2 LQKENI. The CDR3 has 17 amino acids. V was cut by 0 bases and J by 0 bases, with 12 bases left in between. CDR3 sequence (DNA): TGTGCCAGCTCACCACCCGGACAGCCTGTCTCTGGAAACACCATATATTTT. Translated, it gives CASSPPGQPVSGNTIYF.

The CDR3: CASSLSAGIEAFF. CDR3 nucleotides: TGTGCCAGCAGTTTATCGGCAGGGATTGAAGCTTTCTTT. The chain is built from TRBV27 and TRBJ1-1; D possibly corresponds to TRBD1 (5 bases). There are 13 residues in the CDR3. Trimming removed 0 bases from V and 7 bases from J, with 9 bases in between. CDR1 is MNHEY, CDR2 SMNVEV, per germline (reference sequence).

This clone appeared once. The sample has other DNA sequences that encode this CDR3 too. This chain joins TRBV4-1 and TRBJ2-1; maybe TRBD1 (6 bases). The V gene's germline CDR1 is MGHRA and CDR2 YSYEKL. The CDR3 has 14 residues. V was clipped by 6 bases and J by 8 bases, with 17 bases between them. The DNA of the CDR3 is TGCGCCAGCAGTCAAATCGCACAGGGTTATGAGCAGTTCTTC. Translation gives CASSQIAQGYEQFF.

The gene calls are TRBV4-1 and TRBJ1-5, with a possible D match to TRBD1 (5 bases). The germline CDR1 and CDR2 sequences are MGHRA and YSYEKL. The length of the CDR3 is 15 residues. The V end lost 0 bases, the J end lost 3 bases, and 9 bases lay between the germline ends. CDR3 sequence (DNA): TGCGCCAGCAGCCAAGACGGACAAGTCAATCAGCCCCAGCATTTT. Translated: CASSQDGQVNQPQHF.

This chain connects TRBV7-9 to TRBJ2-7, with 7 bases identical to TRBD2. The V and J ends lost 1 base and 1 base, in that order; junction bases with no gene match: 1. The CDR3 has 14 residues. Germline V lookup: CDR1 SEHNR, CDR2 FQNEAQ (reference sequence). The CDR3 region is CASSLGAGSYEQYF. In nucleotides, the CDR3 is TGTGCCAGCAGCTTAGGAGCGGGGTCCTACGAGCAGTACTTC. Full variable domain (rest looked up from reference TRBV7-9 and TRBJ2-7): DTGVSQNPRHKITKRGQNVTFRCDPISEHNRLYWYRQTLGQGPEFLTYFQNEAQLEKSRLLSDRFSAERPKGSFSTLEIQRTEQGDSAMYLCASSLGAGSYEQYFGPGTRLTVT.

J is TRBJ2-3 and V is TRBV15; TRBD1 aligns across 10 bases. The CDR3 is made up of 15 amino acids. CDR1 LNHNV and CDR2 YYDKDF come from the germline V gene (reference sequence). Unmatched junction bases numbered 5, after V lost 2 bases and J lost 6 bases. CDR3 sequence reads: CATSRRDRGGDTQYF. In DNA, the CDR3 is TGTGCCACCAGCAGACGGGACAGGGGAGGGGATACGCAGTATTTT. Based on the CDR3 plus reference TRBV15 and TRBJ2-3, the full variable domain is DAMVIQNPRYQVTQFGKPVTLSCSQTLNHNVMYWYQQKSSQAPKLLFHYYDKDFNNEADTPDNFQSRRPNTSFCFLDIRSPGLGDTAMYLCATSRRDRGGDTQYFGPGTRLTVL.

The chain has TRBV5-5 and TRBJ1-2; 7 bases agree with TRBD1. The CDR3 spans 13 residues. Germline CDR1 is SGHKS and CDR2 is YYEKEE (reference sequence). V dropped 7 bases and J dropped 2; count of bases not matched to a gene: 5. CDR3 DNA sequence: TGTGCCAGCGGCGGAGGGGGCAACTATGGCTACACCTTC. It translates to CASGGGGNYGYTF. The full variable domain, rest sourced from reference TRBV5-5 and TRBJ1-2, is DAGVTQSPTHLIKTRGQQVTLRCSPISGHKSVSWYQQVLGQGPQFIFQYYEKEERGRGNFPDRFSARQFPNYSSELNVNALLLGDSALYLCASGGGGNYGYTFGSGTRLTVV.